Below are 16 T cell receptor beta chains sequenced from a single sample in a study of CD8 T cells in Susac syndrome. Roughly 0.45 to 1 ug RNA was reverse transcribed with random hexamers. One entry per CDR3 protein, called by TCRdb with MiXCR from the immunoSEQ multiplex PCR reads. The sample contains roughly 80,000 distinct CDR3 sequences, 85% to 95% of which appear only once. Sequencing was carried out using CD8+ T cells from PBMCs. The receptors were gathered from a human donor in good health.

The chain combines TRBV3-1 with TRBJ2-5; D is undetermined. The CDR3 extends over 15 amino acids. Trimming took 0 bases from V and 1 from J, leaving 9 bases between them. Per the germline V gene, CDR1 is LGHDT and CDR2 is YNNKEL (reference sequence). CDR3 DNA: TGTGCCAGCAGCCAAGATTTTCCCTTCCAAGAGACCCAGTACTTC. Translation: CASSQDFPFQETQYF.

This CDR3 reads CASSSQGWYEQYF. In nucleotides, the CDR3 is TGTGCCAGCAGCTCACAGGGTTGGTACGAGCAGTACTTC. The rearrangement links TRBV11-2 to TRBJ2-7; weak D call: TRBD1 (6 bases). Looked up from germline, CDR1 is SGHAT and CDR2 is FQNNGV. The V end was cut by 4 bases, the J end by 4 bases, with 11 bases between. This CDR3 contains 13 residues. Drawing the rest from reference TRBV11-2 and TRBJ2-7, the complete variable domain is EAGVAQSPRYKIIEKRQSVAFWCNPISGHATLYWYQQILGQGPKLLIQFQNNGVVDDSQLPKDRFSAERLKGVDSTLKIQPAKLEDSAVYLCASSSQGWYEQYFGPGTRLTVT.

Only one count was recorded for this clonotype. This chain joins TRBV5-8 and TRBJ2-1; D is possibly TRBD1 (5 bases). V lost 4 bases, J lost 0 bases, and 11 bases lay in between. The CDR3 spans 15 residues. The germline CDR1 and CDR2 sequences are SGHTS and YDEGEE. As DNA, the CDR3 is TGTGCCAGCAGCCCGACAGCCAGCTCCTACAATGAGCAGTTCTTC. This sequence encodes CASSPTASSYNEQFF.

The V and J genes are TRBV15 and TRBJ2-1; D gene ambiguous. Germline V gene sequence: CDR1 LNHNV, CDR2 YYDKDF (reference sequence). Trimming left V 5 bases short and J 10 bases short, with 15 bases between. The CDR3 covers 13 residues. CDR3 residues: CATSGRSMREQFF. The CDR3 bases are TGTGCCACCAGCGGCAGGTCAATGCGCGAGCAGTTCTTC. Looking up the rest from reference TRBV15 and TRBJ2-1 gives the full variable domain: DAMVIQNPRYQVTQFGKPVTLSCSQTLNHNVMYWYQQKSSQAPKLLFHYYDKDFNNEADTPDNFQSRRPNTSFCFLDIRSPGLGDTAMYLCATSGRSMREQFFGPGTRLTVL.

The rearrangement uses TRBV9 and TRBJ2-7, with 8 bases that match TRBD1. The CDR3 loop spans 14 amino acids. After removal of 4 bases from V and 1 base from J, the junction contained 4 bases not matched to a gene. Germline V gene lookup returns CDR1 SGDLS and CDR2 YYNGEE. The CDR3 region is CASSPGQESYEQYV. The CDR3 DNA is TGTGCCAGCAGCCCGGGACAGGAGTCCTACGAGCAGTACGTC.

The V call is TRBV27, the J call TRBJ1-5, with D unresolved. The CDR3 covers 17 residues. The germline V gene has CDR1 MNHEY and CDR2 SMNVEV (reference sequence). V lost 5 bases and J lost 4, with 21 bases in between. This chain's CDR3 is CASSPRPVGERNQPQHF. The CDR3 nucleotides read TGTGCCAGCAGTCCTCGCCCTGTCGGGGAGAGGAATCAGCCCCAGCATTTT.

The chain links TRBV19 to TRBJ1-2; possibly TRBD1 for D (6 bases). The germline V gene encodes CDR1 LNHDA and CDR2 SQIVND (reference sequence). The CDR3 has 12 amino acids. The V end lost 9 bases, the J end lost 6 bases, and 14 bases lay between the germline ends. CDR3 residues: CASRGGSHGYTF. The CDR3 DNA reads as TGTGCCAGCAGGGGAGGCAGTCATGGCTACACCTTC.

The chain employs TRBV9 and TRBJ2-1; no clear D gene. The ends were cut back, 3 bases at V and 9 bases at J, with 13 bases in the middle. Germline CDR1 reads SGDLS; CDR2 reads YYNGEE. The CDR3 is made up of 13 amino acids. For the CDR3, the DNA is TGTGCCAGCAGCGCTGATCTTCTTGGTGAGCAGTTCTTC. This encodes CASSADLLGEQFF.

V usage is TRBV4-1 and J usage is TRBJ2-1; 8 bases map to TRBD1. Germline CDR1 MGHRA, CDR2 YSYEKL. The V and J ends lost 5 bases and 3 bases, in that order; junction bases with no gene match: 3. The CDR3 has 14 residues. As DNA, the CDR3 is TGCGCCAGCAGCTTTGGGACAGGCTACAATGAGCAGTTCTTC. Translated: CASSFGTGYNEQFF.

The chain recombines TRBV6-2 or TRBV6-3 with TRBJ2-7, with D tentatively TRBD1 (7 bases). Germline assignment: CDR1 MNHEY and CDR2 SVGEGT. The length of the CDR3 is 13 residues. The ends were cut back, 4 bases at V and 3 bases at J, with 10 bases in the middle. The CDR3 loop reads CASSWGDSYEQYV. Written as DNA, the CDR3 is TGTGCCAGCAGTTGGGGGGACAGCTACGAGCAGTACGTC.

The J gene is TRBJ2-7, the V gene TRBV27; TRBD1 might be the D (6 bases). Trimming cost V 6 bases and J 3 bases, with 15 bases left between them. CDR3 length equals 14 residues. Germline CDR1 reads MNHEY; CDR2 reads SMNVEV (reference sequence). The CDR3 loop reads CASRPLTGIYEQYF. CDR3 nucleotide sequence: TGTGCCAGCAGACCCCTGACAGGTATCTACGAGCAGTACTTC.

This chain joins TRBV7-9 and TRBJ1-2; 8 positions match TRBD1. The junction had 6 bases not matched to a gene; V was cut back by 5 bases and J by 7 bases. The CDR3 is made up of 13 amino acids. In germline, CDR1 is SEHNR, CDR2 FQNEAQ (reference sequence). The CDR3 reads CASSPGQGGGYTF. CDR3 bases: TGTGCCAGCAGCCCCGGACAGGGAGGTGGCTACACCTTC.

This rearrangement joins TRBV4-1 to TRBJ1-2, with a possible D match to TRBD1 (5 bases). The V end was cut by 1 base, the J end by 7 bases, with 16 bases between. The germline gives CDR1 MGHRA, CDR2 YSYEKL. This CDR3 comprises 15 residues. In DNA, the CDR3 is TGCGCCAGCAGCCAAGGAGACAGACCCCCGTCTGGCTACACCTTC. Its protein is CASSQGDRPPSGYTF.

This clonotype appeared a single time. CDR3 in DNA: TGTGCCAGCAGTTACCTTGGGGGGCTGAACACCGGGGAGCTGTTTTTT. It yields the protein CASSYLGGLNTGELFF. The chain uses TRBV6-5 and TRBJ2-2; TRBD1 or TRBD2 may be the D gene (6 bases each). Germline assignment: CDR1 MNHEY and CDR2 SVGAGI. Between the trimmed V and J ends, which lost 2 bases and 1 base, there was a span of 11 bases. The CDR3 runs to 16 residues.

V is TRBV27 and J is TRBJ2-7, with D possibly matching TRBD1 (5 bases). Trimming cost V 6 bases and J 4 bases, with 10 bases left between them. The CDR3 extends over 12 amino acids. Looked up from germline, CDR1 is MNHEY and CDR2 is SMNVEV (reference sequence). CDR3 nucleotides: TGTGCCAGCAGCATTCAGGGATACGAGCAGTACGTC. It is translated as CASSIQGYEQYV.

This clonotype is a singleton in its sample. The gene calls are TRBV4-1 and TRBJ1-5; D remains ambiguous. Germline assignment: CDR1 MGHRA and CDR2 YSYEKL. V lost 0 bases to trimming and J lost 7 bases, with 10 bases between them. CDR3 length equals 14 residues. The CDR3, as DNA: TGCGCCAGCAGCCAAGATGGCCTCAGCCAGCCCCAGCATTTT. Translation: CASSQDGLSQPQHF.